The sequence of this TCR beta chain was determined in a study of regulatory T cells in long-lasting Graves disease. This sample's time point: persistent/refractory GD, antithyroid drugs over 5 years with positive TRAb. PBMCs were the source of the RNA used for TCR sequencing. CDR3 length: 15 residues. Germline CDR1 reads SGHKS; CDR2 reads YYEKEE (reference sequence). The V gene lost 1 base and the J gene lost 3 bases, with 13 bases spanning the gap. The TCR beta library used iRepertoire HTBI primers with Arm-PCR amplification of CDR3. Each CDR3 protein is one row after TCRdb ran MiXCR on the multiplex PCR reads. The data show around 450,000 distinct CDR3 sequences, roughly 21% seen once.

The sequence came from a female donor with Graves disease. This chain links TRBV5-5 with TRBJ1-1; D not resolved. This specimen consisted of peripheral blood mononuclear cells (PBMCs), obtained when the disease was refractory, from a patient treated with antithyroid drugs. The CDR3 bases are TGTGCCAGCAGCTTGAAAGGGTTTCTATACACTGAAGCTTTCTTT. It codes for CASSLKGFLYTEAFF. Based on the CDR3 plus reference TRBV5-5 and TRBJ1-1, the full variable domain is DAGVTQSPTHLIKTRGQQVTLRCSPISGHKSVSWYQQVLGQGPQFIFQYYEKEERGRGNFPDRFSARQFPNYSSELNVNALLLGDSALYLCASSLKGFLYTEAFFGQGTRLTVV.